These 23 T cell receptor beta chains were all obtained from the same sample, sequenced in a study of T cell responses to AZD1222 COVID-19 vaccine. TCRdb keeps only in-frame clones here, not all; method: immunoSEQ multiplex PCR. The table has about 53,000 clones, about 87% seen once. Sequences were derived from peripheral blood, sampled 28 days after the second AZD1222 dose. The receptor source for this set is an adult who received the AZD1222 COVID-19 vaccine.

The chain links TRBV7-9 to TRBJ1-4; D is possibly TRBD1 (6 bases). Germline lookup yields CDR1 SEHNR and CDR2 FQNEAQ (reference sequence). The CDR3 is 14 amino acids. The V end lost 5 bases, the J end lost 8 bases, and 15 bases lay between the germline ends. This chain's CDR3 is CASSPGQPGEKLFF. Here the CDR3 DNA reads TGTGCCAGCAGCCCCGGACAGCCGGGGGAAAAACTGTTTTTT.

The V call is TRBV2, the J call TRBJ1-1, with D possibly being TRBD1 (6 bases). Trimming took off 8 bases at V and 7 bases at J, with 17 bases between the two ends. The germline CDR1 and CDR2 sequences are SNHLY and FYNNEI. This CDR3 region has 13 residues. In DNA form, the CDR3 reads TGTGCCAGCCGGGGGGCCTTGATTTTTGAAGCTTTCTTT. Encoded protein: CASRGALIFEAFF. The full variable domain, its missing parts supplied by reference TRBV2 and TRBJ1-1, is EPEVTQTPSHQVTQMGQEVILRCVPISNHLYFYWYRQILGQKVEFLVSFYNNEISEKSEIFDDQFSVERPDGSNFTLKIRSTKLEDSAMYFCASRGALIFEAFFGQGTRLTVV.

The chain carries TRBV5-4 and TRBJ2-1; 8 bases are a match to TRBD1. The germline V gene encodes CDR1 SGHNT and CDR2 YYREEE (reference sequence). With 4 bases clipped from V and 4 bases from J, the junction kept 4 bases outside the gene matches. This CDR3 comprises 14 residues. Here the CDR3 DNA reads TGTGCCAGCAGCGCCAGGGGGCGTTACAATGAGCAGTTCTTC. It codes for CASSARGRYNEQFF. Filled out from reference TRBV5-4 and TRBJ2-1, the complete variable domain reads ETGVTQSPTHLIKTRGQQVTLRCSSQSGHNTVSWYQQALGQGPQFIFQYYREEENGRGNFPPRFSGLQFPNYSSELNVNALELDDSALYLCASSARGRYNEQFFGPGTRLTVL.

V is TRBV2 and J is TRBJ2-3; 13 nucleotides line up with TRBD2. CDR1 is SNHLY and CDR2 is FYNNEI in the germline V gene. The CDR3 contains 19 residues. Trimming removed 6 bases from V and 0 bases from J; junction bases left unmatched: 12. DNA for the CDR3: TGTGCCAGCAGCAGGACTAGCGGGAGAGGGGCCTCTAGCACAGATACGCAGTATTTT. Amino acid sequence: CASSRTSGRGASSTDTQYF.

The chain employs TRBV28 and TRBJ1-1, with a weak D call TRBD1 (5 bases). The germline CDR1 and CDR2 sequences are MDHEN and SYDVKM. The CDR3 covers 16 residues. V lost 2 bases and J 6 bases, leaving 19 bases between the germline ends. CDR3 nucleotide sequence: TGTGCCAGCAGTTTAGGGGCTTGGGGGACCGTTCCTGAAGCTTTCTTT. Amino acids: CASSLGAWGTVPEAFF. The full variable domain, rest sourced from reference TRBV28 and TRBJ1-1, is DVKVTQSSRYLVKRTGEKVFLECVQDMDHENMFWYRQDPGLGLRLIYFSYDVKMKEKGDIPEGYSVSREKKERFSLILESASTNQTSMYLCASSLGAWGTVPEAFFGQGTRLTVV.

This rearrangement joins TRBV28 to TRBJ1-2, with 7 bases matching TRBD1. With 3 bases clipped from V and 4 bases from J, the junction kept 8 bases outside the gene matches. Germline V gene data show CDR1 as MDHEN and CDR2 as SYDVKM. This CDR3 has 15 amino acids. CDR3 sequence reads: CASSLPQGLPYGYTF. Here the CDR3 DNA reads TGTGCCAGCAGTTTGCCACAGGGGCTCCCCTATGGCTACACCTTC.

The V and J genes are TRBV24-1 and TRBJ2-3, with 7 bases lining up with TRBD1. Germline V lookup: CDR1 KGHDR, CDR2 SFDVKD. The trim removed 5 bases at V and 0 bases at J, leaving 7 bases unmatched. This CDR3 has 16 amino acids. The CDR3 region is CATSVHTGVSTDTQYF. CDR3 in DNA: TGTGCCACCAGTGTCCACACAGGGGTCAGCACAGATACGCAGTATTTT.

This chain joins TRBV5-6 and TRBJ2-1, with 15 bases lining up with TRBD2. The CDR3 has 16 residues. Per the germline V gene, CDR1 is SGHDT and CDR2 is YYEEEE. V gave up 2 bases and J gave up 5 bases; unmatched junction bases: 2. The CDR3, as DNA: TGTGCCAGCAGCTTCAGGACTAGCGGGAGGGACAATGAGCAGTTCTTC. Its protein is CASSFRTSGRDNEQFF.

In this sample, this clone turned up a few times. This chain links TRBV18 with TRBJ2-4; 8 nucleotides line up with TRBD2. The length of the CDR3 is 16 residues. CDR1 and CDR2 (germline): KGHSH, LQKENI. Unmatched junction bases numbered 11, after V lost 8 bases and J lost 2 bases. In DNA, the CDR3 is TGTGCCAGCGACCGCGGGGGGAGAGAAACCAAAAACATTCAGTACTTC. This translates into CASDRGGRETKNIQYF.

The chain is built from TRBV28 and TRBJ1-2; possibly TRBD1 for D (6 bases). Looked up from germline, CDR1 is MDHEN and CDR2 is SYDVKM. This CDR3 has 14 amino acids. Trimming took off 3 bases at V and 5 bases at J, with 13 bases between the two ends. The CDR3 DNA is TGTGCCAGCAGTTTTCCAGGGGTAGTGTATGGCTACACCTTC. Its protein product is CASSFPGVVYGYTF.

The V call is TRBV6-6, the J call TRBJ1-5; TRBD1 agrees at 7 bases. The CDR3 is 15 amino acids. CDR1 and CDR2 (germline): MNHNY, SVGAGI (reference sequence). V trimming: 6 bases; J trimming: 2 bases; junction bases outside the gene matches: 7. This CDR3 reads CASREDRAGNQPQHF. The CDR3 DNA reads TGTGCCAGCAGGGAAGACAGGGCTGGCAATCAGCCCCAGCATTTT.

The V and J genes are TRBV5-1 and TRBJ2-7; 14 nucleotides agree with TRBD2. The CDR3 covers 15 residues. With V trimmed by 4 bases and J by 5 bases, 5 bases remained unmatched. Germline V gene data show CDR1 as SGHRS and CDR2 as YFSETQ. The CDR3 coding sequence is TGCGCCAGCAGCCAGACTAGCGGGAGGGGGAACGAGCAGTACTTC. Protein product: CASSQTSGRGNEQYF.

The CDR3 nucleotides read TGTGCCAGCAGCCCTTTGGGGAGGGACCCCTACGAGCAGTACTTC. Amino acid sequence: CASSPLGRDPYEQYF. This chain connects TRBV14 to TRBJ2-7, with TRBD2 matching 7 bases. CDR1 and CDR2 from the germline V gene are SGHDN and FVKESK. V lost 4 bases, J lost 2 bases, and 8 bases stayed unmatched. This CDR3 spans 15 amino acids.

The chain links TRBV5-1 to TRBJ2-1, with TRBD2 matching 11 bases. J was trimmed by 7 bases and V by 1 base; bases with no gene match: 4. Per germline, CDR1 SGHRS and CDR2 YFSETQ. This CDR3 is built from 15 residues. The CDR3 here is CASSLSGTSGNEQFF. DNA for the CDR3: TGCGCCAGCAGCTTGTCGGGGACTAGCGGAAATGAGCAGTTCTTC.

V gene TRBV5-1 combines with J gene TRBJ1-2; unclear D gene. The CDR3 consists of 13 residues. Germline-derived CDR1 and CDR2 are SGHRS and YFSETQ. V dropped 0 bases and J dropped 6 bases, with 9 bases sitting between them. CDR3 in DNA: TGCGCCAGCAGCTTGGAGCAGGTCGATGGCTACACCTTC. This sequence encodes CASSLEQVDGYTF.

The V and J genes are TRBV6-5 and TRBJ1-2; 7 bases are a match to TRBD1. CDR3 length: 15 amino acids. Germline values: CDR1 MNHEY, CDR2 SVGAGI. J gave up 8 bases and V 6 bases, and 15 bases lay outside the gene matches. The CDR3: CASRAGTVKPGGYTF. Written as DNA, the CDR3 is TGTGCCAGCAGGGCCGGGACAGTTAAACCGGGAGGCTACACCTTC.

The chain combines TRBV30 with TRBJ1-2, with D possibly TRBD1 on 5 matching bases. Trimming stripped 3 bases from V and 0 bases from J, with 8 bases between. The CDR3 loop spans 13 amino acids. CDR1 is GTSNPN, CDR2 SVGIG, per germline (reference sequence). This CDR3 reads CAWSGGANYGYTF. CDR3 coding DNA: TGTGCCTGGAGCGGGGGAGCTAACTATGGCTACACCTTC.

The chain has TRBV12-3 or TRBV12-4 and TRBJ2-3; possibly TRBD1 for D (6 bases). The CDR3 consists of 12 residues. V was trimmed by 4 bases and J by 7 bases, leaving 9 bases between them. CDR3 in amino acids: CASSSQGNTQYF. CDR3 DNA: TGTGCCAGCAGTTCACAGGGAAATACGCAGTATTTT.

The chain employs TRBV2 and TRBJ2-2; maybe TRBD2 (7 bases). CDR3 length: 16 amino acids. V was pared by 1 base and J by 4 bases, with 13 bases between. Germline assignment: CDR1 SNHLY and CDR2 FYNNEI. CDR3 sequence reads: CASSEVGRGATGELFF. The CDR3 bases are TGTGCCAGCAGTGAAGTGGGACGGGGGGCCACCGGGGAGCTGTTTTTT.

In this sample, this clone turned up a few times. The chain carries TRBV6-4 and TRBJ2-3; perhaps TRBD1 as D (6 bases). Trimming removed 4 bases at V and 1 base at J, with 6 bases between. Germline CDR1 MRHNA, CDR2 SNTAGT. This CDR3 contains 13 residues. This chain's CDR3 is CASSGQGTDTQYF. CDR3 DNA: TGTGCCAGCAGTGGACAGGGCACAGATACGCAGTATTTT.

V and J are TRBV9 and TRBJ2-4; 14 bases align to TRBD2. This CDR3 is 18 amino acids long. Germline CDR1 and CDR2: SGDLS and YYNGEE. V lost 4 bases and J lost 1; bases outside the gene matches: 7. The CDR3 bases are TGTGCCAGCAGCCCAGGACTAGCGGGAGGCGGGGCCAAAAACATTCAGTACTTC. This gives the protein CASSPGLAGGGAKNIQYF. The entire variable domain, with the rest obtained from reference TRBV9 and TRBJ2-4, is as follows: DSGVTQTPKHLITATGQRVTLRCSPRSGDLSVYWYQQSLDQGLQFLIQYYNGEERAKGNILERFSAQQFPDLHSELNLSSLELGDSALYFCASSPGLAGGGAKNIQYFGAGTRLSVL.

The V call is TRBV29-1, the J call TRBJ2-7; D is possibly TRBD1 (5 bases). CDR1 is SQVTM, CDR2 ANQGSEA, per germline. This CDR3 is built from 13 residues. V lost 4 bases, J lost 6 bases, and 16 bases lay in between. CDR3 nucleotides: TGCAGCGTTGCGGTTGGACATCCGGGCGAGCAGTACTTC. Protein sequence: CSVAVGHPGEQYF.

This chain uses TRBV7-8 with TRBJ2-7, with 8 bases matching TRBD2. This CDR3 contains 14 residues. Per germline, CDR1 SGHVS and CDR2 FQNEAQ. V lost 0 bases to trimming and J lost 2 bases; unmatched junction nucleotides: 0. CDR3 sequence (DNA): TGTGCCAGCAGCTTAGCGGGACTAGCCTACGAGCAGTACTTC. Encoded protein: CASSLAGLAYEQYF.